These 13 T cell receptor beta chains were sequenced from one sample in a study of blood T cell repertoires in COVID-19 (TCRdb year 2020). Library creation used the immunoSEQ multiplex PCR assay. TCRdb took over this immuneACCESS table, retaining in-frame rearrangements with V and J assigned. Such tables are incomplete; in checked studies, under half of the missing clones stem from an unresolved V gene, and the remainder is unexplained. Present in this sample are about 300,000 clones, just under 90% of which were seen just once. Over 1.5% of the sample is in the top ten clones. Sample: peripheral blood. The origin of the receptors is a woman aged 25-40 years with COVID-19, enrolled during active disease.

This clone was observed a handful of times. The chain recombines TRBV7-9 with TRBJ1-5; D unclear. Germline CDR1 is SEHNR and CDR2 is FQNEAQ (reference sequence). This CDR3 has 14 residues. Between the trimmed V and J ends, which lost 5 bases and 0 bases, there was a span of 8 bases. The CDR3 nucleotides read TGTGCCAGCAGCCCGGTAAATAGCAATCAGCCCCAGCATTTT. Translating gives CASSPVNSNQPQHF.

The chain is built from TRBV10-2 and TRBJ1-3; TRBD1 is a possible D gene (6 bases). Trimming left V 6 bases short and J 0 bases short, with 6 bases between. This CDR3 region has 13 residues. CDR1 is WSHSY and CDR2 is SAAADI in the germline V gene. CDR3 sequence: CASRDSSGNTIYF. CDR3 bases: TGCGCCAGCAGGGACAGCTCTGGAAACACCATATATTTT.

This chain uses TRBV30 with TRBJ1-3; perhaps TRBD1 as D (6 bases). Trimming took 3 bases from V and 1 from J, leaving 10 bases between them. Germline V CDR1 and CDR2: GTSNPN, SVGIG (reference sequence). CDR3 length: 14 amino acids. CDR3 region: CAWSTRGSGNTIYF. CDR3 bases: TGTGCCTGGAGCACCAGGGGTTCTGGAAACACCATATATTTT.

The rearrangement joins TRBV5-6 to TRBJ1-5, with 8 bases fitting TRBD1. With 4 bases clipped from V and 1 base from J, the junction kept 1 base outside the gene matches. The CDR3 runs 14 residues. Germline V lookup: CDR1 SGHDT, CDR2 YYEEEE. Here the CDR3 reads CASSRTGSNQPQHF. CDR3 DNA: TGTGCCAGCAGCCGGACAGGGAGCAATCAGCCCCAGCATTTT.

CDR3 sequence (DNA): TGTGCCAGCAGCGTAGTGAGCGGGGAGACCCAGTACTTC. It is translated as CASSVVSGETQYF. This chain uses TRBV9 with TRBJ2-5; maybe TRBD2 (6 bases). The CDR3 is 13 amino acids. V was shortened by 0 bases and J by 5 bases, with 8 bases between the two germline ends. Germline V gene lookup returns CDR1 SGDLS and CDR2 YYNGEE.

This chain uses TRBV5-5 with TRBJ2-2; no reliable D call. V lost 0 bases, J lost 4 bases, and 7 bases lay in between. CDR1 and CDR2 from the germline V gene are SGHKS and YYEKEE (reference sequence). The CDR3 runs to 14 residues. The CDR3 coding sequence is TGTGCCAGCAGCTTGGATCGGGTCACCGGGGAGCTGTTTTTT. It codes for CASSLDRVTGELFF.

This rearrangement joins TRBV20-1 to TRBJ2-5, with D uncertain. CDR1 and CDR2 from the germline V gene are DFQATT and SNEGSKA (reference sequence). Trimming stripped 7 bases from V and 0 bases from J, with 6 bases between. The CDR3 has 11 residues. This CDR3 is CSVEHQETQYF. CDR3 coding DNA: TGCAGTGTCGAGCACCAAGAGACCCAGTACTTC.

This clone was observed a few times. The chain combines TRBV7-9 with TRBJ1-1; D uncertain. Germline V gene data show CDR1 as SEHNR and CDR2 as FQNEAQ (reference sequence). The CDR3 is made up of 12 amino acids. The V and J ends lost 5 bases and 1 base respectively, with 5 bases between them. This CDR3 is CASSNRNTEAFF. CDR3 DNA sequence: TGTGCCAGCAGCAATCGGAACACTGAAGCTTTCTTT.

The CDR3 reads CASSSVYF. The CDR3 region has the DNA TGTGCCAGCAGCTCCGTATATTTT. The gene calls are TRBV13 and TRBJ1-3; D unresolved. The CDR3 has 8 residues. Germline V gene data show CDR1 as PRHDT and CDR2 as FYEKMQ (reference sequence). V was trimmed by 4 bases and J by 14 bases, leaving 3 bases between them.

V usage is TRBV3-1 (or the pseudogene TRBV3-2) and J usage is TRBJ2-2; 8 bases match TRBD1. The V segment lost 3 bases and the J segment 6 bases; nucleotides outside the gene matches: 3. The CDR3 runs 14 residues. Germline lookup yields CDR1 LGHDT and CDR2 YNNKEL (reference sequence). CDR3 DNA sequence: TGTGCCAGCAGCCACTCACAGGGGGCCGGGGAGCTGTTTTTT. Translation gives CASSHSQGAGELFF.

The V call is TRBV18, the J call TRBJ1-1; 7 bases map to TRBD1. The J segment lost 5 bases and the V segment lost 3 bases, leaving 9 bases of the junction unmatched. Germline CDR1 is KGHSH and CDR2 is LQKENI. CDR3 length: 15 amino acids. The CDR3: CASSPTTGSLTEAFF. CDR3 in DNA: TGTGCCAGCTCACCGACGACAGGGTCTTTGACTGAAGCTTTCTTT.

In its sample, this clone was seen once. The rearrangement links TRBV28 to TRBJ1-1; no definite D call. V was cut by 1 base and J by 9 bases, with 12 bases left in between. Germline CDR1 reads MDHEN; CDR2 reads SYDVKM. This CDR3 region has 13 residues. CDR3 DNA: TGTGCCAGCAGTTTATTTGGACGGGAAAAAGCTTTCTTT. It encodes CASSLFGREKAFF.

The V and J genes are TRBV2 and TRBJ1-1; D is perhaps TRBD1 (6 bases). CDR3 size: 14 residues. Germline CDR1 and CDR2: SNHLY and FYNNEI. Deletions cut 9 bases from V and 0 bases from J, with 14 bases between. CDR3 DNA: TGTGCCAGGCAACAGGGTCGGCTGAACACTGAAGCTTTCTTT. This codes for CARQQGRLNTEAFF.